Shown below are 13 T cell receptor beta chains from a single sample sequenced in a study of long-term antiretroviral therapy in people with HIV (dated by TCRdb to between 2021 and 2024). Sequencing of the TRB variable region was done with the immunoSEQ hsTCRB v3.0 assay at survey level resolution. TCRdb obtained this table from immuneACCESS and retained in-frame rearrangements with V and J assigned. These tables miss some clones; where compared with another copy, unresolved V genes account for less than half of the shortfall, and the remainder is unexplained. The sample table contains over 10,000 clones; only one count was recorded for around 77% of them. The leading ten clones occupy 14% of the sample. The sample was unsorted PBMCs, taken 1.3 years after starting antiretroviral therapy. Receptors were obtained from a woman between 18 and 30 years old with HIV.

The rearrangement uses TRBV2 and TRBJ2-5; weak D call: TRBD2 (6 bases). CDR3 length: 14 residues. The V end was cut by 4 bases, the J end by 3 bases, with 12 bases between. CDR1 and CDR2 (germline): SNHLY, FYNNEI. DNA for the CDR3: TGTGCCAGCAGTGGGACTATCCCGAAAGAGACCCAGTACTTC. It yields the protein CASSGTIPKETQYF.

CDR3 loop: CASRPSSAADYNEQFF. The DNA for the CDR3 is TGTGCCAGCAGACCTAGTTCGGCGGCAGACTACAATGAGCAGTTCTTC. This chain uses TRBV7-9 with TRBJ2-1, with D unclear. Germline CDR1 SEHNR, CDR2 FQNEAQ (reference sequence). The CDR3 runs to 16 residues. Trimming left V 6 bases short and J 3 bases short, with 18 bases between.

The CDR3 DNA reads TGTGCCAGTAACCCCCATATCTCTGGAAACACCATATATTTT. This codes for CASNPHISGNTIYF. This chain links TRBV19 with TRBJ1-3; D not certain. This CDR3 is built from 14 residues. The germline V gene has CDR1 LNHDA and CDR2 SQIVND (reference sequence). V dropped 7 bases and J dropped 0 bases, with 10 bases sitting between them.

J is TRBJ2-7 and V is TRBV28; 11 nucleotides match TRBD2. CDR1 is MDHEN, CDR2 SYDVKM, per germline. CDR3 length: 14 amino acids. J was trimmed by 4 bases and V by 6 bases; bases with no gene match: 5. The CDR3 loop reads CASRITSGRYEQYF. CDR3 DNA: TGTGCCAGCAGAATAACTAGCGGGAGATACGAGCAGTACTTC.

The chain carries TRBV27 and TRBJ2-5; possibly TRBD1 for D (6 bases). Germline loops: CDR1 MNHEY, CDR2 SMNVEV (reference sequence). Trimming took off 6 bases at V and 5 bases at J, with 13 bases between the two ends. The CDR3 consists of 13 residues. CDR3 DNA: TGTGCCAGCAGATCCACAGGGTTGGAGACCCAGTACTTC. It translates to CASRSTGLETQYF.

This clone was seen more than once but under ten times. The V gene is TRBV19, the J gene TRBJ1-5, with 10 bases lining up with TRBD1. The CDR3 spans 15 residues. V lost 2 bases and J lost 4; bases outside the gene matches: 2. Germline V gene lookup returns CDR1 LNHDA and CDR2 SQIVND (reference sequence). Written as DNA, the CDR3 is TGTGCCAGTAGTATAAGGACAGGGGGGAATCAGCCCCAGCATTTT. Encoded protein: CASSIRTGGNQPQHF.

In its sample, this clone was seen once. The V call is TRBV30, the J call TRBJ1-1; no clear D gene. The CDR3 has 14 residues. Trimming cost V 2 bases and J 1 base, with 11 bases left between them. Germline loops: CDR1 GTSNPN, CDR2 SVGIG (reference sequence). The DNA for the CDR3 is TGTGCCTGGAGTAAAACCCTTCGGAACACTGAAGCTTTCTTT. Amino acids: CAWSKTLRNTEAFF.

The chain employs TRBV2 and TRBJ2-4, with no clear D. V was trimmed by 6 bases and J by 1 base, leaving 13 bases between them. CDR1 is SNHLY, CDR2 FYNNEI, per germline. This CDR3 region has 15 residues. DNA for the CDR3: TGTGCCAGCAGCCTCGGGCACACCGCCAAAAACATTCAGTACTTC. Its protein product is CASSLGHTAKNIQYF. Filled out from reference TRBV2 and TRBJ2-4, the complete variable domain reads EPEVTQTPSHQVTQMGQEVILRCVPISNHLYFYWYRQILGQKVEFLVSFYNNEISEKSEIFDDQFSVERPDGSNFTLKIRSTKLEDSAMYFCASSLGHTAKNIQYFGAGTRLSVL.

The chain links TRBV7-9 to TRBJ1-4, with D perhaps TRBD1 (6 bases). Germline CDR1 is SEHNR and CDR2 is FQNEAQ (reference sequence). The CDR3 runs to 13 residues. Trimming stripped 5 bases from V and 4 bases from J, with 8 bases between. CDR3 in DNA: TGTGCCAGCAGCATACAGGGTAATGAAAAACTGTTTTTT. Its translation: CASSIQGNEKLFF.

The CDR3 spells CASSLAQMDSTKPQHF. The DNA of the CDR3 is TGTGCCAGCAGCTTAGCACAGATGGACAGCACGAAGCCCCAGCATTTT. The V and J genes are TRBV7-9 and TRBJ1-5, with a possible D match to TRBD1 (6 bases). Deletions cut 0 bases from V and 8 bases from J, with 17 bases between. Germline CDR1 reads SEHNR; CDR2 reads FQNEAQ (reference sequence). The CDR3 sequence is 16 residues long.

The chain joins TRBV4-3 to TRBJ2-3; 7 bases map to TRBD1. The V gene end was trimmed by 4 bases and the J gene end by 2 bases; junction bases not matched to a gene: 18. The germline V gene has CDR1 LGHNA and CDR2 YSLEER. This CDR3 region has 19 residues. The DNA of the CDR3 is TGCGCCAGCAGCCCCCTCGTTCTCCCTTTACAGGGGTTCACAGATACGCAGTATTTT. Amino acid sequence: CASSPLVLPLQGFTDTQYF.

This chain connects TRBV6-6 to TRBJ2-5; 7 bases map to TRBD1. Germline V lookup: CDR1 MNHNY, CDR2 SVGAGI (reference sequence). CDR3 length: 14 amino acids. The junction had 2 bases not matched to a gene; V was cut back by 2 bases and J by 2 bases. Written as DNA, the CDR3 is TGTGCCAGCAGTTACGGGACAGCTCAAGAGACCCAGTACTTC. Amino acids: CASSYGTAQETQYF.

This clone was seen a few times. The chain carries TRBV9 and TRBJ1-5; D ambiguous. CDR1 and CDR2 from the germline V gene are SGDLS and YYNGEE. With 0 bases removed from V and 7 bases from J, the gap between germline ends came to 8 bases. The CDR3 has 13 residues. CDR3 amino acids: CASSVDPGQPQHF. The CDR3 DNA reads TGTGCCAGCAGCGTAGATCCGGGGCAGCCCCAGCATTTT.